This TCR beta chain appears in the sequencing data of a study of shared clonotypes between healthy human individuals. Naive CD45RA+ and memory CD45RA-negative subsets were split from CD4+ cells. The V and J ends lost 5 bases and 5 bases, in that order; junction bases with no gene match: 8. The germline V gene encodes CDR1 GTSNPN and CDR2 SVGIG (reference sequence). This CDR3 contains 13 residues. As handled by the study authors: ImmunoSEQ output held junction-only sequences without quality scores, so filtering differed. Profiled with immunoSEQ multiplex PCR; TCRdb holds only in-frame clones, not every one. The V and J calls and clone size are taken from that table; D and trimming were inferred from the DNA. The sample lists hundreds of thousands of clones, roughly 70% occurring once.

The sequenced material came from memory CD4+ T cells sorted from blood. The subset: CD45RA-negative fraction. The TCR sequence derives from a woman in her thirties in good health. The rearrangement links TRBV30 to TRBJ2-7; TRBD1 aligns across 8 bases. CDR3 in amino acids: CAWVGQGWHEQYF. CDR3 in DNA: TGTGCCTGGGTAGGACAGGGATGGCACGAGCAGTACTTC.